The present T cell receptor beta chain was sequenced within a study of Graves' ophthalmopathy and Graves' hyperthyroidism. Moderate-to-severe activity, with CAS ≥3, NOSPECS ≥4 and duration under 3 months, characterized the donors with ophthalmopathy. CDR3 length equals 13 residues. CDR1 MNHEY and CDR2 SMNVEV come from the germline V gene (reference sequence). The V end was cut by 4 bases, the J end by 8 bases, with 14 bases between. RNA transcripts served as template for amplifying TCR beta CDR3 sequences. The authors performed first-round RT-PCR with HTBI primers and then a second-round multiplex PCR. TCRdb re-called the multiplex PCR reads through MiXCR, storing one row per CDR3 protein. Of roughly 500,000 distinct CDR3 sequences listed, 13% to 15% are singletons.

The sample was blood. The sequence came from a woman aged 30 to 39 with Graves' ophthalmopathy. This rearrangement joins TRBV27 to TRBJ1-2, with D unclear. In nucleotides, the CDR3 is TGTGCCAGCAGTTCGACATCTTCGGTGGGCTACACCTTC. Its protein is CASSSTSSVGYTF.